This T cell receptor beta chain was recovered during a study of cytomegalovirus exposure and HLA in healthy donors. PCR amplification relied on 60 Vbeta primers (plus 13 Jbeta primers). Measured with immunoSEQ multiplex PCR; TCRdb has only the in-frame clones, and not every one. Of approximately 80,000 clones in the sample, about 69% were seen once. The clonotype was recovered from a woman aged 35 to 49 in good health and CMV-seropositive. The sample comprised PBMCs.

CDR3 sequence (DNA): TGTGCCAGCAGCTTTTCGCAGGGGAATGAAAAACTGTTTTTT. Its protein is CASSFSQGNEKLFF. The gene calls are TRBV7-8 and TRBJ1-4; D perhaps matches TRBD1 (6 bases). Trimming pared 3 bases from V and 5 bases from J, leaving 10 bases between. Germline lookup yields CDR1 SGHVS and CDR2 FQNEAQ. The CDR3 is made up of 14 amino acids.